This note documents a single TCR beta chain sequence. Some clones are missing from TCRdb's copy, which holds only in-frame ones; the method was immunoSEQ multiplex PCR. Here the sample spans over 250,000 clones, approximately 89% being singletons. The data originate from a study of blood T cell repertoires in COVID-19. Germline values: CDR1 SGHVS, CDR2 FQNEAQ. V was clipped by 2 bases and J by 7 bases, with 17 bases between them. This CDR3 contains 16 residues. The sample taken for sequencing was PBMCs or T cells enriched from blood (not recorded which). The chain joins TRBV7-8 to TRBJ2-2; D is perhaps TRBD1 (6 bases). The sequence was obtained from a young woman who had recovered from COVID-19. The CDR3 DNA sequence: TGTGCCAGCAGCTTACCCCTTGACAGGACGAACGGGGAGCTGTTTTTT. Residues: CASSLPLDRTNGELFF.